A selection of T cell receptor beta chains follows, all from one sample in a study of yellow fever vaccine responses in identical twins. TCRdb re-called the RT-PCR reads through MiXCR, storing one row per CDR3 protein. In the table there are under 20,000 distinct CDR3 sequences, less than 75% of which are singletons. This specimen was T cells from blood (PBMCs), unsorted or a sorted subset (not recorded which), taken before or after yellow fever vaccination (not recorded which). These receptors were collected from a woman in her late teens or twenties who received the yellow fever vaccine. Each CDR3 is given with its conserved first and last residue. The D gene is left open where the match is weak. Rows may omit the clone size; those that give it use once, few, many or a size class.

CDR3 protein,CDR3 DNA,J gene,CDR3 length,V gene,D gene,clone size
CASRRAAGGYTF,TGTGCCAGTAGAAGGGCGGCAGGTGGCTACACCTTC,TRBJ1-2,12,TRBV19,-,-
CASSPPGPNAGELFF,TGTGCCAGCAGCCCCCCAGGCCCGAACGCCGGGGAGCTGTTTTTT,TRBJ2-2,15,TRBV3-1,-,-
CSARDFGSDEQFF,TGCAGTGCTCGGGATTTCGGGAGCGATGAGCAGTTCTTC,TRBJ2-1,13,TRBV20-1,-,-
CSVAGKNYEQFF,TGCAGCGTGGCCGGGAAAAACTATGAGCAGTTCTTC,TRBJ2-1,12,TRBV29-1,-,-
CASRTGNTIYF,TGTGCCAGCAGAACAGGAAACACCATATATTTT,TRBJ1-3,11,TRBV12-3/TRBV12-4,-,-
CASSEPGGETQYF,TGTGCCAGCAGTGAACCTGGGGGAGAGACCCAGTACTTC,TRBJ2-5,13,TRBV25-1,-,few
CASSSQWSSGNTIYF,TGTGCCAGCAGCTCTCAGTGGTCCTCTGGAAACACCATATATTTT,TRBJ1-3,15,TRBV7-9,-,-
CSVASGGNEQYF,TGCAGCGTAGCTAGCGGGGGGAACGAGCAGTACTTC,TRBJ2-7,12,TRBV29-1,TRBD2,-
CASSQDPAGGNIQYF,TGCGCCAGCAGCCAAGACCCGGCAGGGGGGAACATTCAGTACTTC,TRBJ2-4,15,TRBV4-1,-,-
CASSFYRGNSGANVLTF,TGTGCCAGCAGCTTCTACAGGGGAAACTCTGGGGCCAACGTCCTGACTTTC,TRBJ2-6,17,TRBV11-3,TRBD1,-
CSAGQGLLGGNQPQHF,TGCAGTGCGGGACAGGGGCTTCTGGGTGGCAATCAGCCCCAGCATTTT,TRBJ1-5,16,TRBV20-1,TRBD1,once
CASSRGQLLSRGDTYNEQFF,TGTGCCAGCAGCCGCGGACAGCTCCTCTCTAGAGGGGATACATACAATGAGCAGTTCTTC,TRBJ2-1,20,TRBV4-2,-,few
CASSFAGEGSYEQYF,TGTGCCAGCAGTTTCGCGGGAGAAGGGTCCTACGAGCAGTACTTC,TRBJ2-7,15,TRBV12-3/TRBV12-4,TRBD2,-
CASRGDSSNQPQHF,TGTGCCAGCAGGGGCGACAGTAGCAATCAGCCCCAGCATTTT,TRBJ1-5,14,TRBV2,-,few
CASSPAGGGSETQYF,TGTGCCAGCAGCCCCGCCGGGGGCGGGAGTGAGACCCAGTACTTC,TRBJ2-5,15,TRBV7-9,-,-
CASSEEGGTYEQYF,TGTGCCAGCAGTGAAGAAGGAGGGACTTACGAGCAGTACTTC,TRBJ2-7,14,TRBV2,-,-
CASREIRDNTDTQYF,TGTGCCAGCAGAGAAATAAGGGACAACACAGATACGCAGTATTTT,TRBJ2-3,15,TRBV28,-,-
CASSIVPRTGGYNEQFF,TGTGCCAGTAGTATAGTTCCCCGGACAGGGGGGTACAATGAGCAGTTCTTC,TRBJ2-1,17,TRBV19,TRBD1,-
CASSINYGYTF,TGTGCCAGCAGCATCAACTATGGCTACACCTTC,TRBJ1-2,11,TRBV4-2,-,few
CASSESPGGLEKLFF,TGCGCCAGCAGTGAGTCGCCAGGGGGTTTGGAAAAACTGTTTTTT,TRBJ1-4,15,TRBV10-2,TRBD1,-
CSASPGGANGYTF,TGCAGTGCTAGTCCGGGGGGCGCGAATGGCTACACCTTC,TRBJ1-2,13,TRBV20-1,-,few
CAISDSERGTEAFF,TGTGCCATCAGTGATTCAGAGAGGGGCACTGAAGCTTTCTTT,TRBJ1-1,14,TRBV10-3,-,-
CASSDRPSGGYTF,TGTGCCAGCAGCGACAGACCCTCCGGGGGCTACACCTTC,TRBJ1-2,13,TRBV2,-,-
CASSHPIGSSNYGYTF,TGTGCCAGCAGTCACCCCATAGGCAGTTCTAACTATGGCTACACCTTC,TRBJ1-2,16,TRBV28,-,-
CASSPLKGLAGVVEQYF,TGTGCCAGCTCACCTTTGAAGGGACTAGCGGGAGTAGTCGAGCAGTACTTC,TRBJ2-7,17,TRBV18,TRBD2,-
CVSSLGYRAYLHPNYGYTF,TGTGTCAGCAGTTTAGGCTACAGGGCCTACTTACATCCTAACTATGGCTACACCTTC,TRBJ1-2,19,TRBV12-3/TRBV12-4,-,few
CASRPTRLAGGHNEQFF,TGTGCCAGCAGACCAACGAGACTAGCGGGAGGGCACAATGAGCAGTTCTTC,TRBJ2-1,17,TRBV13,TRBD2,few
CASSIGGPEAFF,TGTGCCAGTAGTATTGGCGGCCCTGAAGCTTTCTTT,TRBJ1-1,12,TRBV19,-,-
CASSQGGGSNQPQHF,TGTGCCAGCAGCCAAGGAGGGGGGAGCAATCAGCCCCAGCATTTT,TRBJ1-5,15,TRBV3-1,-,-
CASSPGGATNTGELFF,TGTGCCAGCTCACCAGGGGGGGCGACGAACACCGGGGAGCTGTTTTTT,TRBJ2-2,16,TRBV18,-,-
CASSLSSGPNTGELFF,TGTGCCAGCAGCTTATCCTCAGGACCGAACACCGGGGAGCTGTTTTTT,TRBJ2-2,16,TRBV7-6,-,-